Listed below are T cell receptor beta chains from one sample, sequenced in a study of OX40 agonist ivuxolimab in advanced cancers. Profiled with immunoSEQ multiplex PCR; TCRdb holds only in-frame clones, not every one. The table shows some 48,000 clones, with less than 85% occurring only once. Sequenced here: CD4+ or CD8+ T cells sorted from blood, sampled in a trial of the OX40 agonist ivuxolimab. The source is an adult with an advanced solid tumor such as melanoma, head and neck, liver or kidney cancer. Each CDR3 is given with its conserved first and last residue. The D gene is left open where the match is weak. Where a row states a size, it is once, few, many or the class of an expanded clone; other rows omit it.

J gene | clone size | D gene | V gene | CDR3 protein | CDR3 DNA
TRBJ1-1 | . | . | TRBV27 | CASSTLIARRNTEAFF | TGTGCCAGCAGTACCCTTATAGCCAGGAGGAACACTGAAGCTTTCTTT
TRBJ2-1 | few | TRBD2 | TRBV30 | CAWSVMLAGSHNEQFF | TGTGCCTGGAGTGTGATGCTAGCGGGGAGCCACAATGAGCAGTTCTTC
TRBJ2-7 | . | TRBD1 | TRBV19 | CASNRQGKGEQYF | TGTGCCAGTAACAGACAGGGGAAGGGCGAGCAGTACTTC
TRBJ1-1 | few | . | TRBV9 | CASSVVLGPTEAFF | TGTGCCAGCAGCGTAGTGTTAGGACCAACCGAAGCTTTCTTT
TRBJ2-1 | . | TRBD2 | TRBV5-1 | CASSSQLAGGINEQFF | TGCGCCAGCAGCTCGCAGCTAGCGGGGGGAATCAATGAGCAGTTCTTC
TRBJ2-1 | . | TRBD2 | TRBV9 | CASNLAGSSYNEQFF | TGTGCCAGCAACCTAGCGGGGAGTTCCTACAATGAGCAGTTCTTC
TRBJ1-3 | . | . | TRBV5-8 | CASSLLGNTIYF | TGTGCCAGCAGCTTGCTTGGAAACACCATATATTTT
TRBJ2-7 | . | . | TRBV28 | CASSSRYEQYF | TGTGCCAGCAGTTCCCGATACGAGCAGTACTTC
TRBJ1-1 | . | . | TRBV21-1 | CASSKGAVNTEAFF | TGTGCCAGCAGCAAGGGGGCGGTGAACACTGAAGCTTTCTTT
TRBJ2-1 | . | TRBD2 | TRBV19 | CASSSASGNNEQFF | TGTGCCAGTAGTTCGGCTAGCGGAAACAATGAGCAGTTCTTC
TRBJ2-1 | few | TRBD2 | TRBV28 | CASSPPRTSHNEQFF | TGTGCCAGCAGTCCGCCCAGGACTAGTCACAATGAGCAGTTCTTC
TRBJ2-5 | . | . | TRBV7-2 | CASSLEAFQETQYF | TGTGCCAGCAGCTTAGAGGCCTTTCAAGAGACCCAGTACTTC
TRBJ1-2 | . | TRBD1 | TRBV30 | CAWTRTGSDYGYTF | TGTGCCTGGACCCGGACAGGGTCTGACTATGGCTACACCTTC
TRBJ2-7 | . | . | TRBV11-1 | CASSHIFQGSYEQYF | TGTGCCAGCAGCCACATATTTCAGGGATCTTACGAGCAGTACTTC